These T cell receptor beta chains were read from a single sample in a study of blood T cell repertoires in COVID-19. The method was immunoSEQ multiplex PCR; TCRdb's version includes in-frame clones alone and lacks a portion of them. The table lists 370,000 or so clones, roughly 80% of them singletons, with 0.85% to 1.3% in the top ten. Sequencing was carried out using peripheral blood. The receptors shown here come from a human donor with acute or convalescent COVID-19. The donor label of this sample is uncertain. CDR3s include the opening cysteine and the closing phenylalanine or tryptophan. D genes are given only for firm matches. A row's size may be missing; if present it is once, few, many or a size class.

V	size	J	D	CDR3	DNA
TRBV6-5	.	TRBJ1-2	.	CASHKQVGYGYTF	TGTGCCAGTCACAAACAAGTTGGCTATGGCTACACCTTC
TRBV7-8	.	TRBJ2-7	TRBD1	CASSSPGTGGYEQYF	TGTGCCAGCAGCTCTCCAGGGACAGGGGGCTACGAGCAGTACTTC
TRBV9	once	TRBJ1-1	.	CASSKTSGYTEAFF	TGTGCCAGCAGCAAAACCTCAGGGTACACTGAAGCTTTCTTT
TRBV2	.	TRBJ2-5	TRBD1	CAARDRPTETQYF	TGTGCCGCCCGGGACAGGCCTACCGAGACCCAATACTTC
TRBV4-1	.	TRBJ1-2	.	CASSQEKSLYGYTF	TGCGCCAGCAGCCAAGAGAAGAGTCTCTATGGCTACACCTTC
TRBV5-4	.	TRBJ2-5	TRBD2	CASSRTSAQETQYF	TGTGCCAGCAGCAGGACTAGCGCTCAAGAGACCCAGTACTTC
TRBV30	.	TRBJ1-4	TRBD1	CACCRTGAGEKLFF	TGTGCCTGCTGTCGGACAGGGGCAGGGGAAAAACTGTTTTTT
TRBV12-3/TRBV12-4	.	TRBJ1-4	.	CASSTEFNEKLFF	TGTGCCAGCTCGACAGAATTTAATGAAAAACTGTTTTTT
TRBV6-5	once	TRBJ1-1	.	CASSSKWGNTEAFF	TGTGCCAGCAGTTCCAAGTGGGGCAACACTGAAGCTTTCTTT
TRBV5-4	.	TRBJ1-3	.	CASSREGSSGNTIYF	TGTGCCAGCAGCCGCGAAGGGAGCTCTGGAAACACCATATATTTT
TRBV9	.	TRBJ2-4	TRBD1	CASSTSGRTGANIQYF	TGTGCCAGCAGCACGAGTGGCAGGACAGGGGCAAACATTCAGTACTTC
TRBV18	.	TRBJ1-3	.	CASSPSFSDSSGNTIYF	TGTGCCAGCTCACCGTCGTTTTCGGACAGCTCTGGAAACACCATATATTTT
TRBV2	.	TRBJ2-7	TRBD1	CASIITGGVGYEQYF	TGTGCCAGCATTATAACAGGGGGAGTCGGCTACGAGCAGTACTTC
TRBV11-2	.	TRBJ1-1	TRBD1	CASRQTGGTEAFF	TGTGCCAGCAGGCAAACAGGGGGCACTGAAGCTTTCTTT
TRBV6-5	once	TRBJ2-3	.	CASSQSGLITDTQYF	TGTGCCAGCAGCCAGAGCGGACTGATCACAGATACGCAGTATTTT
TRBV28	.	TRBJ1-3	.	CASSLSRHLGPSGNTIYF	TGTGCCAGCAGTTTATCCAGACACCTGGGGCCCTCTGGAAACACCATATATTTT
TRBV13	.	TRBJ2-1	.	CASSLLRNLQFF	TGTGCCAGCAGCTTATTGCGGAACCTGCAGTTCTTC
TRBV3-1/TRBV3-2	.	TRBJ2-1	TRBD2	CASSRTSGVYNEQFF	TGTGCCAGCAGCCGGACTAGCGGGGTTTACAATGAGCAGTTCTTC
TRBV28	.	TRBJ2-7	.	CASTEGREQYF	TGTGCCAGCACCGAGGGCCGGGAGCAGTACTTC
TRBV12-3/TRBV12-4	few	TRBJ2-7	.	CASSFTAASEQYF	TGTGCCAGCAGTTTTACAGCGGCCTCCGAGCAGTACTTC
TRBV5-1	.	TRBJ1-2	TRBD1	CASSLVGQGASGYTF	TGCGCCAGCAGCTTGGTTGGACAGGGGGCTAGCGGCTACACCTTC
TRBV25-1	.	TRBJ2-3	.	CASSEWGDLAGDTQYF	TGTGCCAGCAGTGAATGGGGGGACTTAGCTGGAGATACGCAGTATTTT
TRBV28	.	TRBJ1-5	.	CASSLVLSSNQPQHF	TGTGCCAGCAGTTTAGTGTTGAGTAGCAATCAGCCCCAGCATTTT